The following is a TCR beta chain sequence with its context. Its antigen is unidentified. Method: immunoSEQ multiplex PCR; TCRdb's copy keeps in-frame clones and lacks some. The repertoire holds about 32,000 clones, around four fifths seen once, with approximately 25% in the top ten. V lost 4 bases and J 6 bases, leaving 16 bases between the germline ends. The CDR3 loop spans 13 amino acids. CDR1 GTSNPN and CDR2 SVGIG come from the germline V gene (reference sequence). The sample's time point: week 11, during vaccination. The vaccine gave 300 ug of a 20-mer mutant IDH1 peptide subcutaneously per dose. This entry comes from a study of a mutant IDH1 vaccine in newly diagnosed glioma. In the study overall: Patients under treatment included around 60% males and roughly 40% females and had a mean age of approximately 44 years. Study observations and caveats: Across multiple MHC alleles, approximately 93% of patients had vaccine-induced responses.

J is TRBJ2-7 and V is TRBV30, with D perhaps TRBD1 (6 bases). The starting material was PBMCs, obtained from a glioma patient whose treatment included an IDH1 peptide vaccine. The source is a man aged 25-45 years with glioma. CDR3 residues: CAWTPEGTSEQYF. Here the CDR3 DNA reads TGTGCCTGGACCCCTGAGGGGACAAGCGAGCAGTACTTC.